Sequencing of this T cell receptor beta chain was carried out in a study of blood T cells in healthy people across ages. The authors ran a second PCR of 7 to 11 cycles using a sample-barcoded 5' primer and a J-beta primer mix. TCRdb reprocessed the 5' RACE reads via MiXCR and lists one record per CDR3 protein. This table has fewer than 1,000,000 distinct CDR3 sequences, around 50% appearing once. Study conclusions and caveats: Versus aged donors, long-lived donors had higher diversity and more naive CD4+ cells. Estimates drawn from one million T cells were deemed to understate diversity.

Trimming stripped 0 bases from V and 3 bases from J, with 9 bases between. The CDR3 has 15 amino acids. Germline-derived CDR1 and CDR2 are LNHNV and YYDKDF (reference sequence). About this clonotype itself: Its target is not known.

The TCR comes from an elderly man in good health. V gene TRBV15 combines with J gene TRBJ1-5; D not certain. The sequenced sample consisted of blood. CDR3 in DNA: TGTGCCACCAGCAGAGATCTCAGCCACAATCAGCCCCAGCATTTT. Residues: CATSRDLSHNQPQHF.